This T cell receptor beta chain emerged from a study of T cells in Graves' hyperthyroidism and ophthalmopathy (dated by TCRdb to about 2019). With regard to the full study: Peripheral blood samples were taken at initial diagnosis, before any treatment was given. To identify TCR V-J signatures that set the groups apart, the researchers used a discovery cohort of approximately 98 patients, made up of under 50 with Graves' ophthalmopathy and 57 with stable Graves' hyperthyroidism. Whether ophthalmopathy could be predicted prospectively was tested in an independent validation cohort made up of some 20 hyperthyroidism patients plus 17 patients who later progressed to ophthalmopathy. For training and testing, the roughly 100 patients in the discovery cohort were randomly divided in a 7:3 ratio. In addition, the study compared T-cell repertoires in thyroid tissue and in blood from several Graves' hyperthyroidism patients. Following sampling, methimazole starting at 30 mg daily was given to hyperthyroidism patients, and high-dose intravenous methylprednisolone was given to ophthalmopathy patients. The paper reports TCR Vbeta CDR3 sequencing of over 120 peripheral blood samples: 40 to 45 ophthalmopathy, fewer than 80 hyperthyroidism and approximately 17 progressor patients.

Moderately to severely active disease, a Clinical Activity Score of at least 3, a NOSPECS grade of at least 4, and a duration under 3 months were present in ophthalmopathy patients. Any patient with an uncontrolled infection, another autoimmune disease, pregnancy or lactation was excluded. Diagnoses were established on the basis of clinical symptoms, serum thyroxine and TRAb, thyroid ultrasound, and orbital computed tomography. PBMCs were separated from approximately 9.9 ml of fresh peripheral blood using Ficoll-Paque density gradient centrifugation. Total RNA was extracted using Trizol reagent, and RNA quality was assessed on an Agilent 2100 Bioanalyzer. This clonotype has ten or more counts. The clone's antigen remains unknown. Base qualities were left out, and no much larger clone turns up one base away. Amplification of TCR beta CDR3 regions was carried out from RNA transcripts. The first round of RT-PCR for the TCR CDR3 was performed with the HTBI primer set and the Qiagen OneStep RT-PCR kit. The libraries were constructed in a second round of multiplex PCR and then size-selected and purified. The libraries were sequenced on an Illumina HiSeq2000 using paired-end 100 bp reads. The original pipeline was this. SOAPnuke was used to process the raw data, removing reads that contained adapters or uncalled bases, had a mean Phred below 15, or lacked an exact match to the constant primer or identifier. COPE v1.2.5 was used to merge high-quality paired reads, and clonotypes were defined as unique nucleotide sequences. MiTCR v1.1 was used to align clonotypes to the IMGT TRBV, TRBD and TRBJ reference segments. The analysis included only V-J combinations with a frequency above 0.0001, which together covered more than 98% of the repertoires. A TCS score was defined as the ratio between F50 (clonal expansion) and ExV (chaos), using BLOSUM62-based TCRdist between CDR3 peptides within each V-J. Welch's t-statistics and random forest reduced 450 to 600 V-J features to roughly 13, which were used in a naive Bayes classifier (R e1071). The Morisita-Horn index was used to measure how similar the thyroid and blood repertoires were. The public sequencing data were trimmed at Q25 with fastp and processed into clonotypes with MiXCR by TCRdb, which kept only in-frame beta chains. Each entry merges the rows of one CDR3 protein and shows their most common DNA and genes. The V and J calls were determined by TCRdb, not by the authors. The sample table shows 550,000 to 700,000 distinct CDR3 sequences, and roughly 15% are seen once. The ten largest clones add up to 3.5% to 4.5% of the sample.

Overall study outcomes, separate from this receptor: Most expanded thyroid clonotypes (frequency above 0.001) were also detected in blood, suggesting blood repertoires may reflect thyroid immune responses. Sample size was not statistically predetermined, and blinding of investigators to group allocation was not performed. A 13 V-J signature model separated ophthalmopathy from stable hyperthyroidism, with over 85% sensitivity and 81.08% specificity in cross-validation and 80%/75% in testing. In validation, the model predicted progression to ophthalmopathy a median of about 6 months before onset, with about 71% sensitivity and roughly 77% specificity.

The sequence came from a woman in her forties with Graves' ophthalmopathy. The sample taken for sequencing was blood.

The CDR3 protein: CASSYPEGEGNLETQYF. The nucleotide sequence is given as TGTGCCAGCAGTTACCCTGAGGGCGAAGGAAACCTAGAGACCCAGTACTTC. Here the chain combines TRBV6-2 or TRBV6-3 and TRBJ2-5; the D region possibly corresponds to TRBD2 (5 bases align). From the germline V gene, CDR1 is MNHEY and CDR2 is SVGEGT. CDR3 length: 17 amino acids, cysteine to phenylalanine. CDR3 DNA only is kept here, 51 bases in frame from base 1. V is cut by 2 bases and J by 4 bases, and the space between the germline ends is 20 bases.